The 24 T cell receptor beta chains below come from one sample, sequenced in a study of human T cells and chemical hapten exposure. TCRdb processed the RACE reads anew with MiXCR; each CDR3 protein has one entry. The table has about 71,000 distinct CDR3 sequences, 9.8% seen once. Time point defined: patch test 1, 2 weeks after DPC sensitization. The treatment was: therapeutic diphenylcyclopropenone sensitization with weekly scalp DPC. The sample here was whole blood, taken in connection with sensitization to the hapten diphenylcyclopropenone (DPC). The receptors were sampled from a woman in her 40s with alopecia areata. Some clones in this sample may be carry-over from other donors' samples.

The table lists this clonotype with a few counts. The chain couples TRBV6-2 or TRBV6-3 to TRBJ1-1, with D possibly matching TRBD1 (5 bases). V was pared by 7 bases and J by 0 bases, with 12 bases between. The germline CDR1 and CDR2 sequences are MNHEY and SVGEGT. The CDR3 extends over 14 amino acids. CDR3 sequence reads: CASKVGGMNTEAFF. The CDR3 DNA reads as TGTGCCAGCAAGGTTGGGGGGATGAACACTGAAGCTTTCTTT.

At least ten counts were recorded for this clonotype. The V gene is TRBV5-4, the J gene TRBJ2-5; D ambiguous. The CDR3 has 14 residues. Trimming pared 0 bases from V and 2 bases from J, leaving 8 bases between. CDR1 is SGHNT, CDR2 YYREEE, per germline (reference sequence). The CDR3 DNA reads as TGTGCCAGCAGCTTGGCCCTGGGTCAAGAGACCCAGTACTTC. Protein product: CASSLALGQETQYF.

The J gene is TRBJ2-1, the V gene TRBV5-1; no firm D call. The CDR3 length is 14 residues. Germline V gene data show CDR1 as SGHRS and CDR2 as YFSETQ. V lost 2 bases and J 5 bases, leaving 11 bases between the germline ends. In DNA form, the CDR3 reads TGCGCCAGCAGCTTTATTAGGCCCAACAATGAGCAGTTCTTC. This translates into CASSFIRPNNEQFF.

The V gene is TRBV25-1, the J gene TRBJ1-2; a possible D gene is TRBD1 (6 bases). The CDR3 consists of 13 residues. Germline-derived CDR1 and CDR2 are MGHDK and SYGVNS. Between the trimmed V and J ends, which lost 4 bases and 7 bases, there was a span of 13 bases. The CDR3 bases are TGTGCCAGCAGTGTCCGGGACAACAGTGGCTACACCTTC. Translated, it gives CASSVRDNSGYTF.

In this sample, this clonotype turned up many times. This chain uses TRBV6-2 or TRBV6-3 with TRBJ1-5, with D perhaps TRBD1 (5 bases). From germline, CDR1 is MNHEY and CDR2 SVGEGT. The V gene lost 5 bases and the J gene lost 5 bases, with 16 bases spanning the gap. This CDR3 contains 15 residues. CDR3 protein: CASSNAGSGYQPQHF. Written as DNA, the CDR3 is TGTGCCAGCAGTAACGCAGGGAGCGGGTATCAGCCCCAGCATTTT.

This clonotype was seen a few times. The chain combines TRBV7-2 with TRBJ2-3; D remains unclear. This CDR3 spans 16 amino acids. Germline-derived CDR1 and CDR2 are SGHTA and FQGNSA. Trimming removed 0 bases at V and 2 bases at J, with 12 bases between. The CDR3 sequence is CASSLAGSSPTDTQYF. In nucleotides, the CDR3 is TGTGCCAGCAGCTTAGCGGGAAGCTCACCCACAGATACGCAGTATTTT.

This clonotype showed up many times. The chain employs TRBV5-4 and TRBJ1-2; D possibly corresponds to TRBD1 (6 bases). CDR1 and CDR2 (germline): SGHNT, YYREEE (reference sequence). CDR3 length equals 16 residues. The V end lost 4 bases, the J end lost 3 bases, and 19 bases lay between the germline ends. CDR3 bases: TGTGCCAGCAGCCCGATCGTGGCGGGGGGCTACTATGGCTACACCTTC. This sequence encodes CASSPIVAGGYYGYTF. Combining the CDR3 with reference TRBV5-4 and TRBJ1-2 gives the whole variable domain ETGVTQSPTHLIKTRGQQVTLRCSSQSGHNTVSWYQQALGQGPQFIFQYYREEENGRGNFPPRFSGLQFPNYSSELNVNALELDDSALYLCASSPIVAGGYYGYTFGSGTRLTVV.

This clonotype was observed a handful of times. The rearrangement joins TRBV19 to TRBJ2-3; TRBD2 aligns across 8 bases. V gave up 4 bases and J gave up 4 bases; unmatched junction bases: 16. This CDR3 region has 18 residues. From germline, CDR1 is LNHDA and CDR2 SQIVND (reference sequence). This chain's CDR3 is CASSTGLAGGVYADTQYF. Here the CDR3 DNA reads TGTGCCAGTAGTACCGGACTAGCAGGTGGCGTGTATGCAGATACGCAGTATTTT.

This clonotype was counted ten times or more. The rearrangement joins TRBV4-2 to TRBJ1-2; 8 bases align to TRBD1. Looked up from germline, CDR1 is LGHNA and CDR2 is YNFKEQ. The trim removed 0 bases at V and 0 bases at J, leaving 3 bases unmatched. The CDR3 totals 16 residues. CDR3 sequence (DNA): TGTGCCAGCAGCCAAGAATTACAGGGGGCTAACTATGGCTACACCTTC. Translation gives CASSQELQGANYGYTF.

There are many counts of this clonotype. The chain employs TRBV10-2 and TRBJ1-6; D possibly corresponds to TRBD1 (6 bases). The CDR3 is 14 residues long. Per germline, CDR1 WSHSY and CDR2 SAAADI. With 5 bases removed from V and 6 bases from J, the gap between germline ends came to 11 bases. CDR3 amino acids: CASSLDRSNSPLHF. CDR3 sequence (DNA): TGCGCCAGCAGTCTCGACAGGAGTAATTCACCCCTCCACTTT.

The table lists this clonotype with many counts. The rearrangement uses TRBV7-2 and TRBJ1-1; D is possibly TRBD1 (5 bases). Germline V gives CDR1 SGHTA, CDR2 FQGNSA. V was trimmed by 6 bases and J by 5 bases, leaving 25 bases between them. The length of the CDR3 is 17 residues. Here the CDR3 DNA reads TGTGCCAGCAGGAATTACGGGGGGGTACGTAGTGGGACTGAAGCTTTCTTT. Its protein is CASRNYGGVRSGTEAFF.

This rearrangement joins TRBV11-2 to TRBJ2-7; TRBD1 might be the D (6 bases). CDR1 is SGHAT and CDR2 is FQNNGV in the germline V gene. V gave up 5 bases and J gave up 5 bases, with 16 bases separating them. This CDR3 has 14 residues. CDR3 loop: CASSPLQGYNEQYF. For the CDR3, the DNA is TGTGCCAGCAGCCCCCTACAGGGATACAACGAGCAGTACTTC.

This clonotype has a count of ten or more. The J gene is TRBJ2-7, the V gene TRBV10-3, with D perhaps matching TRBD2 (7 bases). V dropped 8 bases and J dropped 6 bases, with 8 bases sitting between them. Germline values: CDR1 ENHRY, CDR2 SYGVKD. This CDR3 region has 10 residues. The CDR3: CAIGGAEQYF. The CDR3 DNA follows: TGTGCCATCGGGGGGGCCGAGCAGTACTTC.

At least ten counts were recorded for this clonotype. The chain couples TRBV18 to TRBJ2-1; TRBD1 or TRBD2 may be the D gene (6 bases each). CDR1 is KGHSH and CDR2 is LQKENI in the germline V gene. The CDR3 runs 15 residues. The germline V and J ends were trimmed by 2 bases and 4 bases, with 12 bases remaining between them. The CDR3 loop is CASSPWGAEYNEQFF. CDR3 DNA: TGTGCCAGCTCACCATGGGGGGCCGAGTACAATGAGCAGTTCTTC.

This clonotype has a count of ten or more. The rearrangement links TRBV7-9 to TRBJ2-2, with TRBD2 identical over 10 bases. Germline CDR1 reads SEHNR; CDR2 reads FQNEAQ (reference sequence). The CDR3 totals 16 residues. The trim removed 3 bases at V and 7 bases at J, leaving 8 bases unmatched. CDR3: CASSFGSGGPGGELFF. DNA of the CDR3: TGTGCCAGCAGCTTCGGTAGCGGGGGGCCCGGCGGGGAGCTGTTTTTT.

The V and J genes are TRBV7-2 and TRBJ2-2; no firm D call. The CDR3 totals 15 residues. V lost 1 base and J lost 3, with 9 bases in between. Germline CDR1 is SGHTA and CDR2 is FQGNSA. The CDR3, as DNA: TGTGCCAGCAGCTTAGTTCTTCGGGACACCGGGGAGCTGTTTTTT. Translated, it gives CASSLVLRDTGELFF.

This clonotype was detected ten times or more. This chain joins TRBV15 and TRBJ2-3, with D unclear. The CDR3 has 13 residues. Trimming stripped 5 bases from V and 5 bases from J, with 11 bases between. CDR1 and CDR2 (germline): LNHNV, YYDKDF (reference sequence). DNA of the CDR3: TGTGCCACCAGCGCCCCCCCGGGAGATACGCAGTATTTT. Its translation is CATSAPPGDTQYF.

This clonotype has at least ten counts. The chain combines TRBV7-8 with TRBJ2-5; D uncertain. This CDR3 spans 15 amino acids. V was cut by 6 bases and J by 1 base, with 15 bases left in between. The germline CDR1 and CDR2 sequences are SGHVS and FQNEAQ. The CDR3 DNA reads as TGTGCCAGCAGTTCCAATAGCCGCGGCCAAGAGACCCAGTACTTC. This sequence encodes CASSSNSRGQETQYF.

This clonotype was detected many times. This rearrangement joins TRBV5-6 to TRBJ1-2, with a possible D match to TRBD1 (6 bases). Germline V gene sequence: CDR1 SGHDT, CDR2 YYEEEE. CDR3 size: 11 residues. Trimming stripped 1 base from V and 12 bases from J, with 10 bases between. The chain's CDR3 is CASSLNRVNTF. The CDR3 DNA is TGTGCCAGCAGCTTGAACAGGGTGAACACCTTC. The whole variable domain, remainder taken from reference TRBV5-6 and TRBJ1-2, is DAGVTQSPTHLIKTRGQQVTLRCSPKSGHDTVSWYQQALGQGPQFIFQYYEEEERQRGNFPDRFSGHQFPNYSSELNVNALLLGDSALYLCASSLNRVNTFGSGTRLTVV.

This chain joins TRBV10-1 and TRBJ2-5; TRBD2 agrees at 11 bases. This CDR3 region has 16 residues. Unmatched junction bases numbered 5, after V lost 0 bases and J lost 5 bases. Germline V CDR1 and CDR2: WNHNN, SYGVQD (reference sequence). CDR3 loop: CASSESTASGGETQYF. DNA for the CDR3: TGCGCCAGCAGTGAGTCGACGGCTAGCGGGGGGGAGACCCAGTACTTC.

There are many counts of this clonotype. The CDR3 sequence: CASSLEGTAYEQYF. CDR3 DNA: TGTGCCAGCAGCTTAGAGGGCACTGCCTACGAGCAGTACTTC. V is TRBV7-8 and J is TRBJ2-7; D is unresolved. The CDR3 sequence is 14 residues long. Germline loops: CDR1 SGHVS, CDR2 FQNEAQ. V was clipped by 1 base and J by 2 bases, with 9 bases between them. The variable domain in full, completed from reference TRBV7-8 and TRBJ2-7, reads GAGVSQSPRYKVAKRGQDVALRCDPISGHVSLFWYQQALGQGPEFLTYFQNEAQLDKSGLPSDRFFAERPEGSVSTLKIQRTQQEDSAVYLCASSLEGTAYEQYFGPGTRLTVT.

This clonotype was recorded a few times. J is TRBJ1-2 and V is TRBV30; D unresolved. The CDR3 is 13 residues long. Germline CDR1 is GTSNPN and CDR2 is SVGIG (reference sequence). The V and J ends lost 2 bases and 4 bases respectively, with 11 bases between them. The CDR3 nucleotides are TGTGCCTGGAGTTCAGGCTCGATCTATGGCTACACCTTC. It codes for CAWSSGSIYGYTF.

This clonotype was seen a handful of times. This chain links TRBV7-2 with TRBJ2-6, with 7 bases matching TRBD1. The CDR3 sequence is 14 residues long. Trimming at V came to 5 bases and at J to 5 bases, leaving 3 bases not matched to a gene. Per germline, CDR1 SGHTA and CDR2 FQGNSA. The CDR3 coding sequence is TGTGCCAGCAGCCCAAGGGGGCGGGCCAACGTCCTGACTTTC. Translation gives CASSPRGRANVLTF.

For this clonotype: Possible read error: a much larger clone is one base away. V and J are TRBV6-2 or TRBV6-3 and TRBJ2-7; D is undetermined. Trimming pared 2 bases from V and 4 bases from J, leaving 15 bases between. Germline V gene data show CDR1 as MNHEY and CDR2 as SVGEGT. CDR3 length: 15 amino acids. The CDR3 DNA sequence: TGTGCCAGCAGTTACCCGTTGACTCAGGAGTACGAGCAGTACTTC. This codes for CASSYPLTQEYEQYF.